This T cell receptor beta chain was sequenced in a study of T-cell reconstitution after alpha-beta-depleted transplantation in children. Between the trimmed V and J ends, which lost 0 bases and 2 bases, there was a span of 14 bases. Germline CDR1 is DFQATT and CDR2 is SNEGSKA (reference sequence). The CDR3 contains 16 residues. TCRbeta library construction was performed incorporating unique molecular identifiers. TCRdb called the PCR reads again in MiXCR, with one record for every CDR3 protein. The sample lists around 480,000 distinct CDR3 sequences, approximately 32% occurring once. This clonotype was observed a few times.

Sequenced material: PBMCs from the stem cell graft donor, taken from the stem cell graft. The receptor comes from a human donor who donated a stem cell graft to a child with aplastic anemia. V gene TRBV20-1 combines with J gene TRBJ2-1; no reliable D call. CDR3 sequence (DNA): TGCAGTGCTAGAGATCCGGTAGCCCCTACCTACAATGAGCAGTTCTTC. Protein sequence: CSARDPVAPTYNEQFF.